A selection of T cell receptor beta chains follows, all from one sample in a study of blood T cell repertoires in COVID-19. The table came from immunoSEQ multiplex PCR; TCRdb's copy has only in-frame clones and leaves some out. The sample lists just under 65,000 clones; around 82% were seen once. The sample comprised peripheral blood. These receptors were taken from a man aged 55-75 years with COVID-19, enrolled during active disease. Each CDR3 is given with its conserved first and last residue.

TRBJ2-2	TRBV27	19	CASSTRATRDTSFPGELFF
TRBJ2-2	TRBV18	15	CASSPQRGSTGELFF
TRBJ2-5	TRBV7-9	14	CASSLRGGTETQYF
TRBJ1-6	TRBV11-2	13	CASSLESYSPLHF
TRBJ2-7	TRBV27	15	CASSLSSGTAYEQYF
TRBJ2-7	TRBV30	12	CAGTSGTYEQYF
TRBJ2-1	TRBV7-2	14	CASSLGPYGGEQFF
TRBJ2-1	TRBV28	15	CASSPIPEDYNEQFF
TRBJ2-7	TRBV5-3	15	CARRGGNSGLYEQYF
TRBJ2-5	TRBV28	13	CASSRDRDETQYF
TRBJ1-1	TRBV7-2	13	CASSLQGNTEAFF
TRBJ2-5	TRBV11-2	14	CASSFSDRGETQYF
TRBJ2-3	TRBV3-1/TRBV3-2	16	CASSPLPGLLSNTQYF
TRBJ2-5	TRBV27	15	CASSPGTGGGQTQYF
TRBJ2-6	TRBV2	15	CASSPDRDGANVLTF
TRBJ1-2	TRBV6-5	15	CASTSPSTGNYGYTF
TRBJ1-1	TRBV5-4	14	CASSLWTGGGEAFF
TRBJ2-5	TRBV25-1	15	CASSERGQGKRTQYF
TRBJ1-1	TRBV13	13	CASSSYTGDLAFF
TRBJ1-6	TRBV6-5	15	CASSYSGQVYSPLHF